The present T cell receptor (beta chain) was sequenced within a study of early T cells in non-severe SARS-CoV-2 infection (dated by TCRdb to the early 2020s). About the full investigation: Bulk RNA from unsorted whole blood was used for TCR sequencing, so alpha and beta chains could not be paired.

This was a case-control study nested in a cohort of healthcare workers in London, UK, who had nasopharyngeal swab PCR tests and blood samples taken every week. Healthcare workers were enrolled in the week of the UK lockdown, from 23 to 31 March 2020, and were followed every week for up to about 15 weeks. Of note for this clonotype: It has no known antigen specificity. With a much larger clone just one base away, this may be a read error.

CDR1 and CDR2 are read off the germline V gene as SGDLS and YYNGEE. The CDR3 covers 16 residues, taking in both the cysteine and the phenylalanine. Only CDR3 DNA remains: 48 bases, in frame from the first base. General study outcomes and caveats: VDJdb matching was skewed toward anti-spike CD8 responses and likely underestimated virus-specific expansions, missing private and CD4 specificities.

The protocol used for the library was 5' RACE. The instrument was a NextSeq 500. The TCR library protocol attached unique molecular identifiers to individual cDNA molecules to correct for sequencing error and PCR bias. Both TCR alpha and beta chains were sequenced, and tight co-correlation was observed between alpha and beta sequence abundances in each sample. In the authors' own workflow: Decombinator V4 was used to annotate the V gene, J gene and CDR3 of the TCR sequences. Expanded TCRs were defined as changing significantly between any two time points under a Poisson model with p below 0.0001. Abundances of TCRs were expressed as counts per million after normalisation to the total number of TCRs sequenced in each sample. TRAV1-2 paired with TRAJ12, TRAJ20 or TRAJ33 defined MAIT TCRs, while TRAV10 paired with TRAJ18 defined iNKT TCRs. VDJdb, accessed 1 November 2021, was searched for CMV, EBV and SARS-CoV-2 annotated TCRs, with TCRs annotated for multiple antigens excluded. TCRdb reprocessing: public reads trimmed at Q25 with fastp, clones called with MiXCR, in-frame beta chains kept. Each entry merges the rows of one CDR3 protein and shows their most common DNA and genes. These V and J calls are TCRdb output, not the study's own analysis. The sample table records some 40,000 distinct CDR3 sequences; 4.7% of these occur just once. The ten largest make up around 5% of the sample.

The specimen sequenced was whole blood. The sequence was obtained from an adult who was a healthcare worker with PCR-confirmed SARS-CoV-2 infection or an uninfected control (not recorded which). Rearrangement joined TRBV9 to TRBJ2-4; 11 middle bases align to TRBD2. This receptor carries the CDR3 CARSVLAGGPKNIQYF. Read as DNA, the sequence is TGTGCCAGGAGCGTATTAGCGGGGGGGCCCAAAAACATTCAGTACTTC.